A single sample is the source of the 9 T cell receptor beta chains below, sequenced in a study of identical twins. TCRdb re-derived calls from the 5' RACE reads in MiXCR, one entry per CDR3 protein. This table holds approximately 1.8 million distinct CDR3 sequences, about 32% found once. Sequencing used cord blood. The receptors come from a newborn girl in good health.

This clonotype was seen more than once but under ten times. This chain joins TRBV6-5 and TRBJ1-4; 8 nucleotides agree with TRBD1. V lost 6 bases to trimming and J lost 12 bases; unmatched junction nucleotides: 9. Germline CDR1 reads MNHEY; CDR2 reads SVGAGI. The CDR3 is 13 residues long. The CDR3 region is CASRSLATGELFF. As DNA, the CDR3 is TGTGCCAGCAGGTCCTTGGCGACAGGGGAACTGTTTTTT.

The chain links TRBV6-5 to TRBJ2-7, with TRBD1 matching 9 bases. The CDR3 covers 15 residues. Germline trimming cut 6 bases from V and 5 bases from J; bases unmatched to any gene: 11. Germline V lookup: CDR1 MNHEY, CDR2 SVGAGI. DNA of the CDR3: TGTGCCAGCAGATCCACAGGGGGCCCTACCCACGAGCAGTACTTC. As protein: CASRSTGGPTHEQYF.

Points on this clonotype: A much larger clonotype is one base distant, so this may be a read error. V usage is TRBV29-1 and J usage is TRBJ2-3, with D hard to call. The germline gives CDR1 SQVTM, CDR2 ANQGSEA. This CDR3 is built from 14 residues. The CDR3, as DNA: TGCCGCGTTGTGACACCTCGGGGCACAGATACGCAGTATTTT. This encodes CRVVTPRGTDTQYF.

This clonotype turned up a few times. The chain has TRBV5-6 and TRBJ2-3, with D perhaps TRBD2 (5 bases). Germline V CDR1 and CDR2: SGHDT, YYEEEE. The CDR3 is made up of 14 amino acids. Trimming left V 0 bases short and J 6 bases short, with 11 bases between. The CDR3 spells CASSLGASSDTQYF. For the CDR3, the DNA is TGTGCCAGCAGCTTGGGGGCCTCTAGCGATACGCAGTATTTT.

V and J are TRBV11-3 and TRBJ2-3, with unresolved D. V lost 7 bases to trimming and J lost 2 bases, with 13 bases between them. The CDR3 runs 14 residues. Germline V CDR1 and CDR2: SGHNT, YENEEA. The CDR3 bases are TGTGCCAGCAAACCTAACACCTACACAGATACGCAGTATTTT. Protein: CASKPNTYTDTQYF.

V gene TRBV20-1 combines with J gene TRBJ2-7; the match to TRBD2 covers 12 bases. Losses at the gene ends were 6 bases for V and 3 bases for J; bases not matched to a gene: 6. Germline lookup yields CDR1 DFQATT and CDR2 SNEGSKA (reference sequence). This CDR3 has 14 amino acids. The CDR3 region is CSATPTSGGYEQYF. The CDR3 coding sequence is TGCAGTGCAACCCCGACTAGCGGGGGCTACGAGCAGTACTTC.

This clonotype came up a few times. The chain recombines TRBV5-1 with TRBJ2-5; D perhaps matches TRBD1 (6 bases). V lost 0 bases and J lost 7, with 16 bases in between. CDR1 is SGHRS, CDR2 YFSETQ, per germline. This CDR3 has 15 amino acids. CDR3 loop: CASSLGQVTPATQYF. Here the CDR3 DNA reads TGCGCCAGCAGCTTGGGACAGGTTACCCCAGCGACCCAGTACTTC.

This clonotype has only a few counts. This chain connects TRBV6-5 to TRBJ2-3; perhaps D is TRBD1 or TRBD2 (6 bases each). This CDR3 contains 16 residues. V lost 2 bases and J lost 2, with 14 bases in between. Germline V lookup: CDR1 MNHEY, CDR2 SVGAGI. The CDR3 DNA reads TGTGCCAGCAGTTACGAGGGGGGAGTCCCCACAGATACGCAGTATTTT. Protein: CASSYEGGVPTDTQYF.

The CDR3 DNA sequence: TGTGCCAGCAGCCAAGATGGGGGGGCCAACGTCCTGACTTTC. Translation gives CASSQDGGANVLTF. V usage is TRBV3-1 and J usage is TRBJ2-6; D unclear. Germline loops: CDR1 LGHDT, CDR2 YNNKEL (reference sequence). The length of the CDR3 is 14 residues. Trimming cost V 0 bases and J 4 bases, with 4 bases left between them.